This TCR beta chain is drawn from a study of blood T cell repertoires in COVID-19. TCRdb keeps only in-frame clones here, not all; method: immunoSEQ multiplex PCR. The sample shows over 110,000 clones, almost 85% of them seen only once. Germline V gene sequence: CDR1 SGHAT, CDR2 FQNNGV. This CDR3 spans 14 amino acids. Deletions cut 5 bases from V and 2 bases from J, with 13 bases between. Participants came from some 23 US areas, aged roughly 18 to 90 years. Membership in each cohort depended on participant-reported clinical history. The rearrangement joins TRBV11-2 to TRBJ2-7; the D is unclear. The sequenced sample consisted of PBMCs or T cells enriched from blood (not recorded which). This clonotype originated in a man between 40 and 49 years old with acute COVID-19. CDR3 nucleotides: TGTGCCAGCAGCCCCGAGCCCCGGGCCTACGAGCAGTACTTC. It specifies CASSPEPRAYEQYF.